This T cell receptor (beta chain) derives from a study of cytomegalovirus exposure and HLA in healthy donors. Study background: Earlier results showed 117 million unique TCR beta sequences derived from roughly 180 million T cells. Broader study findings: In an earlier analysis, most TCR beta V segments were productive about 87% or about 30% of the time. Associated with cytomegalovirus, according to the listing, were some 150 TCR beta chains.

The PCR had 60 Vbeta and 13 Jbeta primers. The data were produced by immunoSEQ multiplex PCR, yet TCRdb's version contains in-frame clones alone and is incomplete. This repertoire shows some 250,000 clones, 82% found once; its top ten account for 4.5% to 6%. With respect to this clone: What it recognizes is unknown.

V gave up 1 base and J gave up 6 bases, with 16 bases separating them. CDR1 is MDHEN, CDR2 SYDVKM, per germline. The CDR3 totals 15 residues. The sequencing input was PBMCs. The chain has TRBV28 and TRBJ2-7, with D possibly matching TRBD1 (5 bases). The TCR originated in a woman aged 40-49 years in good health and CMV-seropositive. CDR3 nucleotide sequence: TGTGCCAGCAGTTTATTGCGGATCAGGGCTACCGAGCAGTACTTC. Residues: CASSLLRIRATEQYF.